This is a list of T cell receptor beta chains from one sample in a study of T cell changes during pregnancy in multiple sclerosis. The repertoire was sequenced with immunoSEQ multiplex PCR; TCRdb's copy has only in-frame clones and lacks some. The sample includes some 42,000 clones, approximately 90% of them seen just once. Material: CD4+ T cells from peripheral blood mononuclear cells, obtained after pregnancy. The receptors were gathered from a female donor with multiple sclerosis, enrolled in a pregnancy study. CDR3s include the opening cysteine and the closing phenylalanine or tryptophan. A D gene is named only where the DNA matches it firmly. Clone size, where shown, is once, few, many, or a class for clones that have expanded.

v_call,clone_size,d_call,j_call,cdr3_aa,cdr3_nt
TRBV5-4,.,.,TRBJ2-1,CASSFSGDSYNEQFF,TGTGCCAGCAGCTTTTCGGGGGACTCCTACAATGAGCAGTTCTTC
TRBV6-1,.,TRBD1,TRBJ2-1,CASREGTGNYNEQFF,TGTGCCAGCAGGGAGGGGACAGGGAACTACAATGAGCAGTTCTTC
TRBV19,.,TRBD1,TRBJ2-7,CASSPTGWGEQYF,TGTGCCAGTAGTCCGACAGGGTGGGGCGAGCAGTACTTC
TRBV4-1,.,TRBD1,TRBJ1-3,CASSTRDRGPGNTIYF,TGCGCCAGCAGCACCCGGGACAGGGGGCCTGGAAACACCATATATTTT
TRBV30,.,.,TRBJ1-6,CAWSVGTGSPLHF,TGTGCCTGGAGTGTCGGGACTGGGTCACCCCTCCACTTT
TRBV5-1,.,.,TRBJ1-3,CASSPRGSGNTIYF,TGCGCCAGCAGCCCTAGAGGTTCCGGAAACACCATATATTTT
TRBV7-2,.,TRBD1,TRBJ1-1,CASSSPTGSYHMNTEAFF,TGTGCCAGCAGCTCGCCGACAGGGAGCTACCATATGAACACTGAAGCTTTCTTT
TRBV7-8,.,.,TRBJ1-1,CASSLGPRDTEAFF,TGTGCCAGCAGCTTAGGCCCGCGGGACACTGAAGCTTTCTTT
TRBV5-1,.,.,TRBJ2-3,CASSSVGFTDTQYF,TGCGCCAGCAGCTCGGTCGGGTTCACAGATACGCAGTATTTT
TRBV7-3,.,TRBD2,TRBJ2-1,CASSPGLAGQSYNEQFF,TGTGCCAGCAGCCCGGGACTAGCGGGGCAGTCCTACAATGAGCAGTTCTTC
TRBV10-2,.,TRBD1,TRBJ2-4,CASRDRAKNIQYF,TGCGCCAGCAGGGACAGGGCCAAAAACATTCAGTACTTC
TRBV9,.,.,TRBJ2-1,CASGGAFDEQFF,TGTGCCAGCGGGGGGGCGTTCGATGAGCAGTTCTTC
TRBV15,.,.,TRBJ1-3,CATSRDMRNTIYF,TGTGCCACCAGCAGGGACATGAGAAACACCATATATTTT
TRBV7-3,.,TRBD1,TRBJ2-5,CASSGDRGETQYF,TGTGCCAGCAGCGGGGACAGGGGTGAGACCCAGTACTTC
TRBV30,.,.,TRBJ1-3,CAWSVVGRSAIYF,TGTGCCTGGAGTGTAGTTGGGAGGTCGGCCATATATTTT
TRBV19,.,.,TRBJ2-1,CAIRQGRRDGNEQFF,TGTGCCATCCGGCAGGGCCGGAGGGATGGGAATGAGCAGTTCTTC
TRBV2,.,TRBD1,TRBJ2-7,CASSLRQGASEQYF,TGTGCCAGCAGCCTGAGACAGGGGGCATCCGAGCAGTACTTC
TRBV30,.,TRBD1,TRBJ2-7,CAWSTTGGYEQYF,TGTGCCTGGAGTACCACAGGGGGCTACGAGCAGTACTTC
TRBV30,.,.,TRBJ2-4,CAWSVGGHSIQYF,TGTGCCTGGAGTGTAGGCGGACATAGCATTCAGTACTTC
TRBV4-3,.,TRBD2,TRBJ2-7,CASSQGGGRGAYEQYF,TGCGCCAGCAGCCAAGGGGGGGGACGGGGAGCCTACGAGCAGTACTTC
TRBV6-5,once,.,TRBJ1-3,CASSRGGNTIYF,TGTGCCAGCTCACGCGGGGGAAACACCATATATTTT
TRBV2,.,TRBD2,TRBJ2-3,CASREERGGPQYF,TGTGCCAGCAGAGAGGAGCGGGGGGGGCCGCAGTATTTT
TRBV28,.,TRBD1,TRBJ1-1,CASRSDRVNTEAFF,TGTGCCAGCAGGTCAGACAGGGTGAACACTGAAGCTTTCTTT
TRBV6-6,.,.,TRBJ1-1,CASSYALSGTEAFF,TGTGCCAGCAGTTACGCCCTGTCGGGCACTGAAGCTTTCTTT
TRBV27,.,TRBD1,TRBJ1-3,CASSVGQGGAGNTIYF,TGTGCCAGCAGTGTTGGACAGGGGGGTGCTGGAAACACCATATATTTT
TRBV5-1,.,.,TRBJ2-3,CASSSATSTDTQYF,TGCGCCAGCAGCTCCGCGACTAGCACAGATACGCAGTATTTT
TRBV9,.,TRBD1,TRBJ2-3,CASSGTGSGDTQYF,TGTGCCAGCAGCGGGACAGGGTCCGGGGATACGCAGTATTTT
TRBV29-1,.,TRBD2,TRBJ2-1,CSVGSSGNEQFF,TGCAGCGTTGGGTCTAGCGGGAATGAGCAGTTCTTC
TRBV28,once,TRBD1,TRBJ1-2,CASSATGGYGYTF,TGTGCCAGCAGTGCGACAGGGGGTTATGGCTACACCTTC
TRBV18,.,.,TRBJ1-3,CASSPPEGSAGNTIYF,TGTGCCAGCTCACCACCGGAGGGGTCGGCTGGAAACACCATATATTTT
TRBV11-3,.,.,TRBJ2-7,CASSPGGRVSYEQYF,TGTGCCAGCAGCCCTGGGGGCAGGGTCTCCTACGAGCAGTACTTC
TRBV5-1,.,.,TRBJ1-1,CASRRSQGLNTEAFF,TGCGCCAGCAGGAGGTCGCAGGGGCTGAACACTGAAGCTTTCTTT
TRBV6-1,.,TRBD1,TRBJ1-2,CASSRDRGFYGYTF,TGTGCCAGCAGTCGAGACAGGGGATTCTATGGCTACACCTTC
TRBV5-6,.,TRBD1,TRBJ2-7,CASSDLTRGRVHEQYF,TGTGCCAGCAGCGACCTAACTAGGGGGCGCGTCCACGAGCAGTACTTC
TRBV4-3,few,.,TRBJ2-1,CASSQETADNEQFF,TGCGCCAGCAGCCAAGAAACAGCCGACAATGAGCAGTTCTTC
TRBV9,.,.,TRBJ2-3,CASGGGGTDTQYF,TGTGCCAGCGGAGGGGGGGGCACAGATACGCAGTATTTT
TRBV7-6,.,.,TRBJ1-1,CASSLDRNTEAFF,TGTGCCAGCAGCTTAGACAGGAACACTGAAGCTTTCTTT
TRBV6-1,.,.,TRBJ2-6,CASSARVSSGANVLTF,TGTGCCAGCAGTGCCAGGGTTTCCTCTGGGGCCAACGTCCTGACTTTC
TRBV4-2,.,.,TRBJ1-2,CASSQAGGGHYGYTF,TGTGCCAGCAGCCAAGCTGGGGGAGGGCACTATGGCTACACCTTC
TRBV2,once,.,TRBJ1-1,CASSDDMNTEAFF,TGTGCCAGCAGTGACGACATGAACACTGAAGCTTTCTTT
TRBV7-9,.,.,TRBJ1-2,CASSYTYRVNGYTF,TGTGCCAGCAGCTACACCTACCGGGTCAATGGCTACACCTTC
TRBV4-1,.,.,TRBJ1-3,CASSPLTRGGNTIYF,TGCGCCAGCAGCCCGTTAACAAGGGGAGGAAACACCATATATTTT
TRBV30,few,TRBD1,TRBJ1-6,CAWSRLTGSSPLHF,TGTGCCTGGAGTCGATTGACAGGGAGTTCACCCCTCCACTTT
TRBV4-3,.,TRBD1,TRBJ2-6,CASSQGPTGGSGANVLTF,TGCGCCAGCAGCCAAGGGCCCACAGGGGGCTCTGGGGCCAACGTCCTGACTTTC
TRBV9,.,TRBD1,TRBJ1-2,CASTRTGAPYGYTF,TGTGCCAGCACCCGGACAGGGGCCCCCTATGGCTACACCTTC
TRBV5-1,.,.,TRBJ2-6,CASSPAVGANVLTF,TGCGCCAGCAGCCCCGCGGTTGGGGCCAACGTCCTGACTTTC
TRBV10-3,.,.,TRBJ1-5,CAIASGGSQPQHF,TGTGCCATCGCCTCTGGGGGCTCTCAGCCCCAGCATTTT
TRBV28,.,TRBD1,TRBJ1-6,CASSSTGDNSPLHF,TGTGCCAGCAGCTCGACAGGGGATAATTCACCCCTCCACTTT
TRBV5-1,.,.,TRBJ2-2,CASSAFAQTGELFF,TGCGCCAGCAGCGCCTTTGCTCAGACCGGGGAGCTGTTTTTT
TRBV10-3,.,.,TRBJ2-1,CAISEPDSLRLEQFF,TGTGCCATCAGTGAGCCCGACAGTCTCCGCCTTGAGCAGTTCTTC
TRBV9,once,.,TRBJ1-3,CASSVDSRFSGNTIYF,TGTGCCAGCAGCGTAGACAGCCGATTCTCTGGAAACACCATATATTTT
TRBV28,.,TRBD2,TRBJ2-7,CATSPGLAGEQYF,TGTGCCACCAGCCCGGGACTAGCGGGCGAGCAGTACTTC
TRBV7-8,once,.,TRBJ1-6,CASSLGAYNSPLHF,TGTGCCAGCAGCTTGGGGGCATATAATTCACCCCTCCACTTT
TRBV4-2,.,.,TRBJ1-4,CASSQAYRDNEKLFF,TGTGCCAGCAGCCAAGCCTACAGAGATAATGAAAAACTGTTTTTT
TRBV7-2,.,.,TRBJ1-5,CASSLNTGRSQPQHF,TGTGCCAGCAGCTTAAACACGGGGAGAAGTCAGCCCCAGCATTTT
TRBV13,.,TRBD2,TRBJ2-3,CASTIAGGDTQYF,TGTGCCAGCACCATAGCGGGGGGCGATACGCAGTATTTT
TRBV19,.,.,TRBJ1-1,CASEANTEAFF,TGTGCCAGTGAGGCGAACACTGAAGCTTTCTTT
TRBV5-6,.,.,TRBJ1-5,CASSFGFGGYSNQPQHF,TGTGCCAGCAGCTTTGGGTTCGGGGGATATAGCAATCAGCCCCAGCATTTT
TRBV7-2,.,.,TRBJ2-1,CASSLALASYNEQFF,TGTGCCAGCAGCTTAGCGCTAGCCAGCTACAATGAGCAGTTCTTC